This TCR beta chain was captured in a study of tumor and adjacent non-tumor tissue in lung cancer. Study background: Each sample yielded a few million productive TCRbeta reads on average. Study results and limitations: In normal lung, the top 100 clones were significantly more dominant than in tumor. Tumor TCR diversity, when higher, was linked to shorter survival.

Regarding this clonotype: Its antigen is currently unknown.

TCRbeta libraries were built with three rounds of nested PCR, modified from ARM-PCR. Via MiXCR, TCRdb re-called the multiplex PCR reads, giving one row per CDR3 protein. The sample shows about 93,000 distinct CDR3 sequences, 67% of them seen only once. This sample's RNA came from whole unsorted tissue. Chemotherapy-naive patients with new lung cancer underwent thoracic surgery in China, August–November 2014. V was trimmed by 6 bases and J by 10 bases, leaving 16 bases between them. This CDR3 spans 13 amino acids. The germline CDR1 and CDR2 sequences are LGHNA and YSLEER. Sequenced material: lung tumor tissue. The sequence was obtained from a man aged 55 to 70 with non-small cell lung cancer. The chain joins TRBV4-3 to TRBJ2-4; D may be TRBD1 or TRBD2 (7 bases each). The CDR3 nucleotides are TGCGCCAGCAGTACAAACAGGGGAGGGATTCAGTACTTC. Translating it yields CASSTNRGGIQYF.